Listed here are 28 T cell receptor beta chains from one sample, sequenced in a study of tumor-infiltrating lymphocytes in primary liver carcinoma. A constant-region primer served to make TCR beta cDNA from roughly 480 ng total RNA. TCR beta libraries came from three nested multiplex PCR rounds using slightly modified ARM-PCR. The opening two PCR rounds, around 9 cycles each, paired TRBV1-TRBV30 forward primers with a C-beta reverse primer. TCRdb re-analysed the multiplex PCR reads in MiXCR, keeping a single row per CDR3 protein. The table has around 80,000 distinct CDR3 sequences, around 70% seen once. Co-extraction of RNA and DNA was performed on roughly 17-32 mg of unsorted bulk tissue. Sequenced input: liver tumor tissue from sampling region 1. Subset in this sample: tumor region T1, superior pole. These receptors were obtained from a man aged 35 to 55 with primary liver carcinoma and hepatitis B virus infection.

Notes on this clonotype: Its ends do not fully match the called genes, so a read error is possible. The chain is built from TRBV12-3 or TRBV12-4 and TRBJ1-5, with no clear D. The CDR3 loop spans 17 amino acids. Written as DNA, the CDR3 is TGTGCCAGCCGCCTACTGATGGTCGGGATAAGCAATCAGCCCCAGAATTTT. Translating gives CASRLLMVGISNQPQNF.

Concerning this clonotype itself: A read error may produce the germline difference seen at one junction end. This sequence joins TRBV6-1 and TRBJ2-1, with a tentative D call TRBD2 (5 bases). The germline V gene encodes CDR1 MNHNS and CDR2 SASEGT. This CDR3 region has 13 residues. The CDR3 bases are TGCGCCAGCAGTGAACTGGGAGTCGATGAGCAGTTCTTC. Encoded protein: CASSELGVDEQFF.

This clonotype was picked up a small number of times. This chain connects TRBV18 to TRBJ1-6; D ambiguous. The V end was cut by 3 bases, the J end by 10 bases, with 13 bases between. This CDR3 region has 14 residues. Looked up from germline, CDR1 is KGHSH and CDR2 is LQKENI. The CDR3, as DNA: TGTGCCAGCTCACCGGTCCAGGCCCCATCACCCCTCCACTTT. Encoded protein: CASSPVQAPSPLHF.

In regard to this clonotype: The junction departs from the called germline gene at one end, perhaps through a read error. V is TRBV11-1 and J is TRBJ2-1; 8 bases are shared with TRBD2. The V gene's germline CDR1 is SGHAT and CDR2 FQDESV (reference sequence). The CDR3 extends over 17 amino acids. The CDR3 coding sequence is TGTCCCAGCAGCCTGGGACTAGTGGAAGAAGTTGGCAATGAGCAGTTCTTC. The encoded protein is CPSSLGLVEEVGNEQFF.

This clonotype was detected only a few times. Given a much more abundant clone one base away, this may be a read error. This chain uses TRBV6-1 with TRBJ1-2; 8 bases fit TRBD1. CDR1 is MNHNS, CDR2 SASEGT, per germline. The CDR3 consists of 17 residues. The CDR3 region has the DNA TGTGCCCGCAGTGATTGGCAGGGGGCTAATAAGAACTATGGCTACACCTTC. This translates into CARSDWQGANKNYGYTF.

On this clonotype itself: The junction and the germline gene differ at one end; a read error may be behind it. The chain employs TRBV6-1 and TRBJ1-5; maybe TRBD1 (5 bases). Germline CDR1 MNHNS, CDR2 SASEGT. This CDR3 comprises 15 residues. CDR3 sequence (DNA): TGCGCCACCATCTCTCAGGGAGGCAGCAATCAGCCCCAGCATTTT. Protein sequence: CATISQGGSNQPQHF.

Concerning this clonotype: An end of the junction does not agree with germline; a read error may underlie this. V and J are TRBV29-1 and TRBJ1-5; possibly TRBD1 for D (6 bases). The CDR3 covers 14 residues. CDR1 SQVTM and CDR2 ANQGSEA come from the germline V gene. For the CDR3, the DNA is TGCAGCGTTGCCGGGGGCCAAGGGAATCAGTCCCAGCATTTT. Its protein is CSVAGGQGNQSQHF.

The rearrangement links TRBV18 to TRBJ2-1; D may be TRBD1 (5 bases). The CDR3 runs to 14 residues. Trimming pared 2 bases from V and 8 bases from J, leaving 13 bases between. CDR1 and CDR2 from the germline V gene are KGHSH and LQKENI. For the CDR3, the DNA is TGTGCCAGCTCACCAGGGGCACCTAACCATGAGCAGTTCTTC. It yields the protein CASSPGAPNHEQFF.

This clonotype was picked up a small number of times. This chain links TRBV30 with TRBJ2-3; D unresolved. TRBJ1-5 matches the DNA end more closely, so the J call is doubtful. This CDR3 region has 16 residues. Germline V gene lookup returns CDR1 GTSNPN and CDR2 SVGIG (reference sequence). CDR3 coding DNA: TGTGCCTGGGCGTCTTTTTGGGGTACGAGCACAGATACGCAGCATTTT. Protein product: CAWASFWGTSTDTQHF.

This chain connects TRBV29-1 to TRBJ2-1, with 7 bases that match TRBD2. CDR3 length equals 14 residues. Germline CDR1 is SQVTM and CDR2 is ANQGSEA. Trimming cost V 7 bases and J 8 bases; bases outside gene matches: 14. The CDR3 coding sequence is TGCAGCGAATTGCCGGGACGGGGGGTAGATGAGCAGTTCTTC. Translating it yields CSELPGRGVDEQFF.

A note on this clonotype: The junction differs from germline at one of its ends, possibly a read error. This chain links TRBV12-3 or TRBV12-4 with TRBJ1-6; no clear D gene. CDR3 size: 14 residues. The CDR3 protein is CASSSRVDNSPLHF. DNA for the CDR3: TGTGCTAGCAGTTCCCGGGTCGATAATTCACCCCTCCACTTT.

This clonotype was recorded once. Because it lacks the conserved phenylalanine or tryptophan at the end, this CDR3 is likely a read error. The DNA is omitted, as the CDR3 cannot be located on it reliably, and the CDR3 follows TCRdb's listing. The V gene is TRBV7-8, the J gene TRBJ2-3; the table's D call, TRBD1, was not checked against the DNA. In germline, CDR1 is SGHVS, CDR2 FQNEAQ. The CDR3 sequence runs 15 residues, both termini included. The CDR3 here is CASSLDGPGAGTRYL.

Notes on this clonotype: Compared with germline, one end of the junction differs, possibly owing to a read error. This rearrangement joins TRBV18 to TRBJ2-6; weak D call: TRBD1 (5 bases). Germline V gene data show CDR1 as KGHSH and CDR2 as LQKENI. The CDR3 extends over 15 amino acids. The CDR3 DNA sequence: TGTGCCTGCTCACTCCAGGGTACCGGGGCCAACGTCCTGACTTTC. It yields the protein CACSLQGTGANVLTF. The whole variable domain, filled in from reference TRBV18 and TRBJ2-6, reads NAGVMQNPRHLVRRRGQEARLRCSPMKGHSHVYWYRQLPEEGLKFMVYLQKENIIDESGMPKERFSAEFPKEGPSILRIQQVVRGDSAAYFCACSLQGTGANVLTFGAGSRLTVL.

Concerning this clonotype itself: A much larger clone lies one base from this, so it may be a read error. This chain uses TRBV2 with TRBJ2-2, with 11 bases that match TRBD2. This CDR3 comprises 16 residues. From germline, CDR1 is SNHLY and CDR2 FYNNEI. Here the CDR3 DNA reads TGTGCCAGCAGTGCGACTAGCGGGGCGATAACCGCGGAGCTGTTTTTT. It encodes CASSATSGAITAELFF. Combining the CDR3 with reference TRBV2 and TRBJ2-2 gives the whole variable domain EPEVTQTPSHQVTQMGQEVILRCVPISNHLYFYWYRQILGQKVEFLVSFYNNEISEKSEIFDDQFSVERPDGSNFTLKIRSTKLEDSAMYFCASSATSGAITAELFFGEGSRLTVL.

With regard to this clonotype: Because the CDR3 is missing its conserved closing phenylalanine or tryptophan, this is likely a read error. The V and J genes are TRBV29-1 and TRBJ2-7, with D perhaps assigned TRBD1 or TRBD2 (5 bases each). The germline gives CDR1 SQVTM, CDR2 ANQGSEA. CDR3 length equals 14 residues. CDR3 sequence: CSFDGGGDRDEQYL. The DNA of the CDR3 is TGCAGCTTTGATGGGGGTGGAGATCGGGACGAGCAGTACTTA.

In this sample, this clonotype turned up a few times. One end of the junction does not line up with germline, which may come from a read error. The V and J genes are TRBV13 and TRBJ2-7, with 7 positions matching TRBD2. The CDR3 is made up of 11 amino acids. Germline V gene lookup returns CDR1 PRHDT and CDR2 FYEKMQ (reference sequence). The CDR3 DNA reads as TGTGCCAGCAACCTCCGGGGGGAGCAGCACTTC. It is translated as CASNLRGEQHF.

A word on this clonotype: Likely a read error: the CDR3 ends without its conserved phenylalanine or tryptophan. The limits of the CDR3 on the DNA are not certain, so only TCRdb's listed CDR3 is given. The rearrangement joins TRBV11-2 to TRBJ2-2; whether TRBD2, the table's D call, matches the DNA was not checked. In germline, CDR1 is SGHAT, CDR2 FQNNGV. Ends included, the CDR3 has 14 residues. CDR3 region: CASSPRLASGELLY.

V usage is TRBV29-1 and J usage is TRBJ2-7; the D gene is possibly TRBD2 (6 bases). There are 14 residues in the CDR3. Germline-derived CDR1 and CDR2 are SQVTM and ANQGSEA. In DNA form, the CDR3 reads TGCAGTGTCCCGGTTAGCGGACCTCCCTACGAGCAGTACTTC. This encodes CSVPVSGPPYEQYF.

This clonotype has a single count. This chain links TRBV6-6 with TRBJ2-7; no firm D call. The V end was cut by 10 bases, the J end by 3 bases, with 16 bases between. The CDR3 runs to 13 residues. Germline CDR1 and CDR2: MNHNY and SVGAGI (reference sequence). The CDR3: CANSFGPDYEQYF. The CDR3 DNA sequence: TGTGCCAATAGTTTCGGACCGGACTACGAGCAGTACTTC.

Many counts were recorded for this clonotype. The chain links TRBV7-9 to TRBJ2-7; D gene uncertain. Germline-derived CDR1 and CDR2 are SEHNR and FQNEAQ (reference sequence). Trimming left V 5 bases short and J 5 bases short, with 7 bases between. The CDR3 runs 11 residues. The CDR3 loop reads CASSPQDEQYF. CDR3 sequence (DNA): TGTGCCAGCAGCCCCCAGGACGAGCAGTACTTC.

Worth noting for this clonotype: Germline and junction disagree at one end, which may indicate a read error. The gene calls are TRBV6-1 and TRBJ1-2; D not resolved. The V gene's germline CDR1 is MNHNS and CDR2 SASEGT. This CDR3 has 11 amino acids. This chain's CDR3 is CASKVNYGYIF. CDR3 nucleotide sequence: TGTGCCAGCAAGGTTAACTATGGCTACATCTTC.

In the case of this clonotype: Its ends do not fully match the called genes, so a read error is possible. The chain links TRBV5-1 to TRBJ2-1; D gene ambiguous. Germline lookup yields CDR1 SGHRS and CDR2 YFSETQ. CDR3 length: 13 residues. The DNA of the CDR3 is TGCGCCGGCAGCTTGGGCGCTTACAAAGAGCAGTTCTTC. Translated: CAGSLGAYKEQFF.

On this clonotype: The CDR3 does not close with the conserved phenylalanine or tryptophan, likely indicating a read error. V and J are TRBV11-2 and TRBJ2-7; 8 positions match TRBD2. The CDR3 loop spans 15 amino acids. In germline, CDR1 is SGHAT, CDR2 FQNNGV. The CDR3 is CISSFPGLGIHEQYL. CDR3 DNA sequence: TGTATCAGCAGCTTCCCGGGACTAGGGATCCACGAGCAGTACCTC.

This chain connects TRBV6-6 to TRBJ2-1; D is ambiguous. The V end was cut by 9 bases, the J end by 7 bases, with 22 bases between. The germline V gene has CDR1 MNHNY and CDR2 SVGAGI (reference sequence). The length of the CDR3 is 15 residues. CDR3 residues: CASLTRRHPGNEQFF. The CDR3 nucleotides are TGTGCCAGTCTTACTCGCCGACATCCAGGAAATGAGCAGTTCTTC.

About this clonotype itself: A much larger clone lies one base from this, so it may be a read error. Lacking the conserved final phenylalanine or tryptophan, this CDR3 likely reflects a read error. The V call is TRBV5-4, the J call TRBJ1-5, with 7 bases fitting TRBD1. Per the germline V gene, CDR1 is SGHNT and CDR2 is YYREEE (reference sequence). The CDR3 extends over 15 amino acids. CDR3 sequence: CASSLGTGGNQLQHS. The DNA of the CDR3 is TGTGCCAGCAGCTTGGGGACAGGAGGCAATCAGCTCCAGCATTCT.

The chain uses TRBV7-9 and TRBJ2-7; D is unresolved. Germline CDR1 and CDR2: SEHNR and FQNEAQ (reference sequence). CDR3 length equals 13 residues. V dropped 5 bases and J dropped 0 bases, with 8 bases sitting between them. The CDR3 loop is CASSPFSSYEQYF. The CDR3, as DNA: TGTGCCAGCAGCCCTTTCTCCTCCTACGAGCAGTACTTC.

This clonotype was detected only a few times. The CDR3 spells CASTRGRVGNQPQHF. In nucleotides, the CDR3 is TGTGCCAGCACTAGGGGGCGCGTCGGCAATCAGCCCCAGCATTTT. The chain has TRBV2 and TRBJ1-5; TRBD1 matches at 7 bases. Germline CDR1 is SNHLY and CDR2 is FYNNEI. The CDR3 runs to 15 residues. The J segment lost 2 bases and the V segment lost 7 bases, leaving 8 bases of the junction unmatched. Using reference TRBV2 and TRBJ1-5 for the parts outside the CDR3, the full variable domain is EPEVTQTPSHQVTQMGQEVILRCVPISNHLYFYWYRQILGQKVEFLVSFYNNEISEKSEIFDDQFSVERPDGSNFTLKIRSTKLEDSAMYFCASTRGRVGNQPQHFGDGTRLSIL.

This sequence joins TRBV10-1 and TRBJ1-1, with a tentative D call TRBD1 (5 bases). CDR3 size: 13 residues. Germline V CDR1 and CDR2: WNHNN, SYGVQD (reference sequence). The CDR3 DNA is TGCTGCAGCAGTCTGACAGAGAACACTGAAGCTTTCTTT. Translated: CCSSLTENTEAFF.